The rows below give T cell receptor beta chains drawn from one sample of a study of shared clonotypes between healthy human individuals. The assay was immunoSEQ multiplex PCR, and TCRdb's table has in-frame clones only and misses some. In the table there are over 95,000 clones, over 65% of which are singletons. Sequenced: memory CD8+ T cells sorted from blood. These receptors originate from a woman aged 30 to 39 in good health. The CDR3 runs from the conserved cysteine through the conserved F or W. D genes are given only for firm matches. Not every row has a clone size; where given, it reads once, few, many or a size class.

CDR3 protein	CDR3 DNA	D gene	CDR3 length	clone size	J gene	V gene
CASSPRDSDYEQYF	TGTGCCAGCAGCCCTAGGGACAGCGACTACGAGCAGTACTTC	TRBD1	14	.	TRBJ2-7	TRBV7-8
CASSLAPGSEQYF	TGTGCCAGCAGCTTAGCCCCCGGGAGCGAGCAGTACTTC	.	13	.	TRBJ2-7	TRBV7-8
CASSLDRTSGSYEQYF	TGTGCCAGCAGCTTAGACAGGACTAGCGGTTCCTACGAGCAGTACTTC	TRBD2	16	.	TRBJ2-7	TRBV11-2
CASSTSGQEGDTQYF	TGTGCCAGCAGTACTAGCGGGCAAGAGGGAGATACGCAGTATTTT	TRBD2	15	.	TRBJ2-3	TRBV25-1
CAISAASGSYEQYF	TGTGCCATCAGTGCCGCTAGCGGGAGTTACGAGCAGTACTTC	TRBD2	14	.	TRBJ2-7	TRBV10-3
CASSNQAGGDNEQFF	TGTGCCAGCAGTAACCAAGCGGGAGGGGACAATGAGCAGTTCTTC	TRBD2	15	.	TRBJ2-1	TRBV6-4
CASSQGQTGETQYF	TGTGCCAGCAGCCAGGGACAAACCGGAGAGACCCAGTACTTC	.	14	.	TRBJ2-5	TRBV7-7
CASSSGTSTDTQYF	TGTGCCAGCAGTTCCGGGACGTCCACAGATACGCAGTATTTT	.	14	.	TRBJ2-3	TRBV6-5
CASSQEGPGSPWGEQFF	TGCGCCAGCAGCCAAGAGGGTCCGGGAAGTCCCTGGGGTGAGCAGTTCTTC	.	17	few	TRBJ2-1	TRBV4-1
CASSPDRVAYEQYF	TGTGCCAGCAGCCCGGACAGGGTGGCCTACGAGCAGTACTTC	TRBD1	14	.	TRBJ2-7	TRBV7-2
CATSRDRGALETQYF	TGTGCCACCAGCAGAGATCGGGGGGCGCTTGAGACCCAGTACTTC	.	15	.	TRBJ2-5	TRBV15
CASSLWALPEQFF	TGTGCCAGCAGTTTATGGGCCTTGCCAGAGCAGTTCTTC	.	13	.	TRBJ2-1	TRBV28
CASSNDPGPKQFF	TGTGCCAGCAGTAATGACCCGGGACCCAAGCAGTTCTTC	.	13	.	TRBJ2-1	TRBV28
CASSLSRLSEQYF	TGTGCCAGCAGTTTATCTAGACTCTCCGAGCAGTACTTC	.	13	.	TRBJ2-7	TRBV27
CATSVGTEGSEAFF	TGTGCCACCAGCGTCGGGACAGAGGGTTCGGAAGCTTTCTTT	TRBD1	14	many	TRBJ1-1	TRBV15
CASSQAGERYNEQFF	TGCGCCAGCAGCCAAGCGGGAGAAAGGTACAATGAGCAGTTCTTC	TRBD2	15	.	TRBJ2-1	TRBV5-1
CASSVINRDTYYYGYTF	TGTGCCAGCAGTGTTATCAACAGGGACACCTACTACTATGGCTACACCTTC	.	17	.	TRBJ1-2	TRBV2
CSVDGGSGDSGEQYF	TGCAGCGTTGATGGCGGGAGTGGGGATTCAGGCGAGCAGTACTTC	TRBD2	15	.	TRBJ2-7	TRBV29-1
CASSEAGTGAHEQYF	TGTGCCAGCAGTGAAGCGGGGACAGGGGCCCACGAGCAGTACTTC	TRBD1	15	medium-sized	TRBJ2-7	TRBV6-1
CASSETSGTINEQYF	TGTGCCAGCAGCGAAACTAGCGGGACGATAAACGAGCAGTACTTC	TRBD2	15	.	TRBJ2-7	TRBV7-9
CASSDRIAGANNEQFF	TGTGCCAGCAGCGACCGAATAGCGGGAGCTAACAATGAGCAGTTCTTC	TRBD2	16	.	TRBJ2-1	TRBV7-2
CASSAGTSYEETQYF	TGTGCCAGCAGCGCCGGGACTAGTTACGAAGAGACCCAGTACTTC	TRBD2	15	.	TRBJ2-5	TRBV7-9
CASMGAWDRGSSANVLTF	TGTGCCAGCATGGGAGCTTGGGACAGGGGATCTAGCGCCAACGTCCTGACTTTC	TRBD1	18	many	TRBJ2-6	TRBV2
CASSPGQGESNEQFF	TGTGCCAGCAGCCCAGGACAGGGGGAGAGTAATGAGCAGTTCTTC	TRBD1	15	few	TRBJ2-1	TRBV28
CASSSRPGGNTEAFF	TGTGCCAGCAGTTCAAGGCCTGGGGGGAACACTGAAGCTTTCTTT	.	15	.	TRBJ1-1	TRBV27
CASSPKAGTGTYEQYF	TGCGCCAGCAGCCCCAAGGCCGGGACAGGGACCTACGAGCAGTACTTC	TRBD1	16	.	TRBJ2-7	TRBV4-1
CASTKGVWLETEAFF	TGTGCCAGCACAAAAGGGGTCTGGCTGGAAACTGAAGCTTTCTTT	.	15	.	TRBJ1-1	TRBV28
CASSPFSWGLGDGYTF	TGTGCCAGCAGCCCATTCTCCTGGGGGCTTGGGGATGGCTACACCTTC	.	16	.	TRBJ1-2	TRBV14
CASSLNRGSNQPQHF	TGTGCCAGCAGCTTGAACAGGGGTAGCAATCAGCCCCAGCATTTT	TRBD1	15	.	TRBJ1-5	TRBV27
CASSLWTISYEQYF	TGTGCCAGCAGTCTCTGGACTATATCCTACGAGCAGTACTTC	.	14	.	TRBJ2-7	TRBV28
CASSLSQTGELFF	TGTGCCAGCAGCTTGTCTCAAACCGGGGAGCTGTTTTTT	.	13	.	TRBJ2-2	TRBV5-4
CASSLALRGNYGYTF	TGCGCCAGCAGCTTGGCCCTGCGGGGTAACTATGGCTACACCTTC	.	15	.	TRBJ1-2	TRBV5-1
CASSLLVNANIQYF	TGTGCCAGCAGCCTGCTGGTAAACGCAAACATTCAGTACTTC	.	14	.	TRBJ2-4	TRBV2
CASSNIAGADTQYF	TGTGCCAGCAGCAACATAGCGGGAGCAGATACGCAGTATTTT	TRBD2	14	once	TRBJ2-3	TRBV6-4
CASSFGPQETQYF	TGTGCCAGCAGCTTCGGACCCCAAGAGACCCAGTACTTC	.	13	.	TRBJ2-5	TRBV7-7
CASSLPLGGRIPYEQYF	TGTGCCAGCAGTTTACCGCTTGGGGGGCGCATTCCCTACGAGCAGTACTTC	.	17	.	TRBJ2-7	TRBV28
CSVEGKQGDGAYEQYF	TGCAGCGTTGAGGGAAAGCAGGGAGACGGAGCCTACGAGCAGTACTTC	.	16	.	TRBJ2-7	TRBV29-1
CASSDSQRGPTGELFF	TGTGCCAGCAGTGACTCCCAGCGGGGCCCCACCGGGGAGCTGTTTTTT	TRBD2	16	.	TRBJ2-2	TRBV6-4
CASSQDWRVDNEQFF	TGCGCCAGCAGCCAAGATTGGCGGGTAGACAATGAGCAGTTCTTC	.	15	once	TRBJ2-1	TRBV4-1
CASSVGGASDEQFF	TGTGCCAGCAGCGTAGGGGGGGCCTCGGATGAGCAGTTCTTC	.	14	many	TRBJ2-1	TRBV9
CASSLISGGGELFF	TGTGCCAGCAGTTTAATCAGTGGAGGCGGGGAGCTGTTTTTT	.	14	many	TRBJ2-2	TRBV28
CASSLSAGLSNTGELFF	TGTGCCAGCAGCTTGTCTGCAGGTCTATCGAACACCGGGGAGCTGTTTTTT	.	17	.	TRBJ2-2	TRBV5-4
CASSAGLEAGVKYF	TGTGCCAGCAGTGCTGGGTTGGAGGCAGGAGTCAAGTACTTC	.	14	many	TRBJ2-7	TRBV6-4
CASKIGFSSYNEQFF	TGTGCCAGCAAAATAGGGTTTAGCTCCTACAATGAGCAGTTCTTC	.	15	.	TRBJ2-1	TRBV27
CASSLGTSGYEQYF	TGTGCCAGCAGCTTGGGGACTAGCGGTTACGAGCAGTACTTC	TRBD2	14	once	TRBJ2-7	TRBV5-4
CASSRGDSGRAPETQYF	TGTGCCAGCAGCAGAGGCGATAGCGGGAGGGCCCCAGAGACCCAGTACTTC	.	17	.	TRBJ2-5	TRBV21-1
CASSLGARGKETQYF	TGTGCCAGCAGCTTAGGAGCTCGGGGGAAAGAGACCCAGTACTTC	.	15	.	TRBJ2-5	TRBV7-8